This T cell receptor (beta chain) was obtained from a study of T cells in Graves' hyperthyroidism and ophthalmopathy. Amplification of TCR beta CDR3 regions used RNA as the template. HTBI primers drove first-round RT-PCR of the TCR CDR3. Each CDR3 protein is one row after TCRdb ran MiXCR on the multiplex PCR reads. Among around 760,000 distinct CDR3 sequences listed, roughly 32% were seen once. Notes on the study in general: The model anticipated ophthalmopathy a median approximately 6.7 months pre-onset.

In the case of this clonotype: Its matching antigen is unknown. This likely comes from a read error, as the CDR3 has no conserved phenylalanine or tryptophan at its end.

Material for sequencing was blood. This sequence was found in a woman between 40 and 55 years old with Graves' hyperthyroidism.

CDR3 nucleotides: TGTGCCAGCAGTTACTCGCGGGGAGAACGATCACCCCTCCACCTT. This gives the protein CASSYSRGERSPLHL. V gene TRBV2 combines with J gene TRBJ1-6, with D unresolved. Germline V gene lookup returns CDR1 SNHLY and CDR2 FYNNEI. V lost 5 bases to trimming and J lost 10 bases, with 18 bases between them. This CDR3 has 15 amino acids.